These 19 T cell receptor beta chains were all obtained from the same sample, sequenced in a study of blood T cell repertoires in COVID-19 (TCRdb year 2020). Preparation of the library involved the immunoSEQ multiplex PCR assay. Imported from immuneACCESS, the table was reduced by TCRdb to in-frame sequences with V and J called. These copies leave out some clones; in studies compared against another copy, an unresolved V gene accounts for under half, and the cause of the remainder is not known. For this sample the table gives some 200,000 clones, of which roughly four fifths were detected only once. 2.6% of the sample is in the top ten clones. What was sequenced was peripheral blood. These receptor sequences come from a human donor with acute or convalescent COVID-19. The donor label of this sample is uncertain.

The rearrangement uses TRBV11-2 and TRBJ1-1, with 8 nucleotides matching TRBD1. Trimming cost V 5 bases and J 6 bases; bases outside gene matches: 8. Germline CDR1 reads SGHAT; CDR2 reads FQNNGV. The CDR3 loop spans 14 amino acids. CDR3 nucleotide sequence: TGTGCCAGCAGCCTGACAGGGGTTAACTCTGAAGCTTTCTTT. It is translated as CASSLTGVNSEAFF.

J is TRBJ1-1 and V is TRBV12-5, with 7 bases fitting TRBD1. This CDR3 region has 20 residues. CDR1 LGHNT and CDR2 FRNRAP come from the germline V gene. The ends lost 4 bases at V and 1 base at J; junction bases unmatched: 21. CDR3 DNA: TGTGCTAGTGGTTCGTCCGGGACAGATCCAAAAGGAAGGTGGAACACTGAAGCTTTCTTT. Translation: CASGSSGTDPKGRWNTEAFF. Using reference TRBV12-5 and TRBJ1-1 for the parts outside the CDR3, the full variable domain is DARVTQTPRHKVTEMGQEVTMRCQPILGHNTVFWYRQTMMQGLELLAYFRNRAPLDDSGMPKDRFSAEMPDATLATLKIQPSEPRDSAVYFCASGSSGTDPKGRWNTEAFFGQGTRLTVV.

This clone appeared once. The chain carries TRBV6-6 and TRBJ2-1, with D uncertain. The germline CDR1 and CDR2 sequences are MNHNY and SVGAGI (reference sequence). V shed 6 bases and J shed 7 bases, with 13 bases lying between them. This CDR3 comprises 13 residues. The CDR3 protein is CASRTGSGNEQFF. The CDR3 DNA reads TGTGCCAGCAGGACTGGGTCTGGGAATGAGCAGTTCTTC.

The chain couples TRBV27 to TRBJ2-7; D unclear. Germline V gene sequence: CDR1 MNHEY, CDR2 SMNVEV (reference sequence). The V and J ends lost 2 bases and 3 bases respectively, with 8 bases between them. The CDR3 runs to 13 residues. The CDR3 is CASSLVSGYEQYF. CDR3 DNA sequence: TGTGCCAGCAGTTTAGTATCCGGCTACGAGCAGTACTTC.

V and J are TRBV3-1 (or the pseudogene TRBV3-2) and TRBJ2-7, with 15 bases lining up with TRBD2. The CDR3 has 19 residues. The trim removed 5 bases at V and 5 bases at J, leaving 16 bases unmatched. The germline V gene encodes CDR1 LGHDT and CDR2 YNNKEL (reference sequence). CDR3 DNA sequence: TGTGCCAGCAGCGGAGGGACTAGCGGGAGGAAGACATTTAAAGACGAGCAGTACTTC. Its translation is CASSGGTSGRKTFKDEQYF.

About this clone itself: The junction departs from germline at one end; a sequencing error may be responsible. DNA of the CDR3: TGTGCCAGCGGCGGGGGACAGGGGCTACCCCACGCCTTC. It translates to CASGGGQGLPHAF. J is TRBJ1-2 and V is TRBV2; 10 bases align to TRBD1. Germline V lookup: CDR1 SNHLY, CDR2 FYNNEI. CDR3 length equals 13 residues.

This chain joins TRBV6-2 or TRBV6-3 and TRBJ2-7; TRBD1 might be the D (5 bases). The V gene's germline CDR1 is MNHEY and CDR2 SVGEGT. CDR3 length: 14 residues. V lost 2 bases and J 2 bases, leaving 10 bases between the germline ends. The CDR3, as DNA: TGTGCCAGCAGTTACCCTCCGGACACCTACGAGCAGTACTTC. Residues: CASSYPPDTYEQYF.

The chain carries TRBV9 and TRBJ1-1; 7 bases line up with TRBD1. CDR1 and CDR2 from the germline V gene are SGDLS and YYNGEE. Trimming at V came to 4 bases and at J to 5 bases, leaving 11 bases not matched to a gene. The CDR3 has 15 residues. CDR3 sequence reads: CASSPLPGQRTEAFF. The CDR3 DNA is TGTGCCAGCAGCCCCCTGCCGGGACAGCGGACTGAAGCTTTCTTT. Combining the CDR3 with reference TRBV9 and TRBJ1-1 gives the whole variable domain DSGVTQTPKHLITATGQRVTLRCSPRSGDLSVYWYQQSLDQGLQFLIQYYNGEERAKGNILERFSAQQFPDLHSELNLSSLELGDSALYFCASSPLPGQRTEAFFGQGTRLTVV.

The J gene is TRBJ2-7, the V gene TRBV7-2, with TRBD2 as a possible D gene (5 bases). This CDR3 comprises 15 residues. Trimming stripped 6 bases from V and 3 bases from J, with 18 bases between. Germline V gene lookup returns CDR1 SGHTA and CDR2 FQGNSA. The CDR3, as DNA: TGTGCCAGCAGTAATAGGCTAGCCGGAGTCTACGAGCAGTACTTC. Translated, it gives CASSNRLAGVYEQYF.

This sequence joins TRBV25-1 and TRBJ2-7, with a tentative D call TRBD2 (5 bases). Germline CDR1 is MGHDK and CDR2 is SYGVNS. This CDR3 is built from 12 residues. V was clipped by 4 bases and J by 11 bases, with 15 bases between them. CDR3 amino acids: CASSGRGQVKYF. CDR3 DNA: TGTGCCAGCAGTGGACGGGGTCAGGTAAAGTACTTC.

V and J are TRBV4-1 and TRBJ2-7; D possibly corresponds to TRBD2 (5 bases). This CDR3 is built from 19 residues. V lost 0 bases to trimming and J lost 2 bases, with 23 bases between them. Germline V lookup: CDR1 MGHRA, CDR2 YSYEKL. CDR3 amino acids: CASSQDRFGFLGGPYEQYF. For the CDR3, the DNA is TGCGCCAGCAGCCAAGATCGATTCGGCTTCCTGGGCGGGCCCTACGAGCAGTACTTC.

This rearrangement joins TRBV6-2 or TRBV6-3 to TRBJ2-2; weak D call: TRBD1 (6 bases). This CDR3 has 16 amino acids. Trimming left V 0 bases short and J 5 bases short, with 13 bases between. Germline CDR1 and CDR2: MNHEY and SVGEGT. In DNA, the CDR3 is TGTGCCAGCAGTTACTCGAACTCCAGGGGAACCGGGGAGCTGTTTTTT. Its translation is CASSYSNSRGTGELFF.

CDR3 amino acids: CASSPGDGGTDTQYF. The CDR3 DNA reads TGTGCCAGCAGCCCGGGCGACGGGGGCACAGATACGCAGTATTTT. The V call is TRBV11-2, the J call TRBJ2-3; D is possibly TRBD2 (5 bases). This CDR3 has 15 residues. V was pared by 5 bases and J by 1 base, with 13 bases between. Per germline, CDR1 SGHAT and CDR2 FQNNGV.

The chain has TRBV28 and TRBJ2-1, with 7 bases identical to TRBD2. The CDR3 spans 15 residues. J was trimmed by 4 bases and V by 2 bases; bases with no gene match: 5. Per the germline V gene, CDR1 is MDHEN and CDR2 is SYDVKM. The DNA of the CDR3 is TGTGCCAGCAGTTTAACGGGAGGCTATTACAATGAGCAGTTCTTC. Translated: CASSLTGGYYNEQFF.

This sequence joins TRBV27 and TRBJ2-3; 10 nucleotides align to TRBD1. Germline values: CDR1 MNHEY, CDR2 SMNVEV (reference sequence). CDR3 length equals 14 residues. J gave up 4 bases and V 6 bases, and 4 bases lay outside the gene matches. The CDR3 region has the DNA TGTGCCAGCAGGGGGACAGGGGTATCAGATACGCAGTATTTT. Amino acid sequence: CASRGTGVSDTQYF.

This chain joins TRBV29-1 and TRBJ2-3, with a possible D match to TRBD2 (6 bases). There are 13 residues in the CDR3. The germline V and J ends were trimmed by 3 bases and 4 bases, with 11 bases remaining between them. Germline lookup yields CDR1 SQVTM and CDR2 ANQGSEA. This CDR3 is CSVERGNADTQYF. The CDR3 DNA sequence: TGCAGCGTTGAGCGGGGTAACGCAGATACGCAGTATTTT.

The count of this clone is one. V and J are TRBV29-1 and TRBJ2-1; 7 bases map to TRBD1. The V gene's germline CDR1 is SQVTM and CDR2 ANQGSEA. The CDR3 spans 13 residues. The CDR3 DNA reads TGCACTTACGTAAGACAGGGCCCGAATGAGCAGTTCTTC. Protein: CTYVRQGPNEQFF.

This chain links TRBV4-1 with TRBJ2-5; possibly TRBD1 for D (5 bases). V lost 0 bases, J lost 2 bases, and 13 bases lay in between. From germline, CDR1 is MGHRA and CDR2 YSYEKL. The CDR3 length is 16 residues. The CDR3 spells CASSQDQGLGQETQYF. Here the CDR3 DNA reads TGCGCCAGCAGCCAAGATCAGGGTTTGGGGCAAGAGACCCAGTACTTC.

This rearrangement joins TRBV19 to TRBJ1-2; D unclear. This CDR3 is built from 15 residues. Looked up from germline, CDR1 is LNHDA and CDR2 is SQIVND (reference sequence). With 1 base removed from V and 1 base from J, the gap between germline ends came to 10 bases. This CDR3 reads CASSIAQNDNYGYTF. CDR3 DNA sequence: TGTGCCAGTAGTATAGCACAGAACGATAACTATGGCTACACCTTC.